This is a list of T cell receptor beta chains from one sample in a study of shared clonotypes between healthy human individuals. Libraries were prepared by immunoSEQ multiplex PCR; TCRdb keeps only in-frame clonotypes and omits some of them. Among a few million clones, 80% to 95% were seen once, and the ten largest hold more than 0.35%. Material: naive CD4+ T cells from PBMCs. The receptors here all came from a man aged 18 to 29 in good health. Some clones in this sample may be carry-over from other donors' samples. Both conserved end residues are part of each CDR3. Each record gives: D gene, J gene, CDR3 length, clone size, V gene, CDR3 protein, CDR3 DNA. D genes are given only for firm matches. A clone size is listed for some rows: how often the clone was seen (once, few, many), or a class if it is expanded.

d_call: .
j_call: TRBJ2-1
cdr3_length: 13
clone_size: .
v_call: TRBV2
cdr3_aa: CASSELGGSEQFF
cdr3_nt: TGTGCCAGCAGTGAACTGGGGGGTAGTGAGCAGTTCTTC

d_call: .
j_call: TRBJ1-1
cdr3_length: 15
clone_size: .
v_call: TRBV7-2
cdr3_aa: CASSLNHVGDTEAFF
cdr3_nt: TGTGCCAGCAGCTTAAATCACGTTGGCGACACTGAAGCTTTCTTT

d_call: .
j_call: TRBJ2-5
cdr3_length: 15
clone_size: .
v_call: TRBV5-1
cdr3_aa: CASSLYSTGQETQYF
cdr3_nt: TGCGCCAGCAGCTTGTATTCGACAGGCCAAGAGACCCAGTACTTC

d_call: TRBD2
j_call: TRBJ2-7
cdr3_length: 15
clone_size: .
v_call: TRBV5-1
cdr3_aa: CASAVAGESLYEQYF
cdr3_nt: TGCGCCAGCGCTGTGGCGGGAGAGAGCCTATACGAGCAGTACTTC

d_call: .
j_call: TRBJ1-2
cdr3_length: 14
clone_size: .
v_call: TRBV7-9
cdr3_aa: CASSLYPGNYGYTF
cdr3_nt: TGTGCCAGCAGCTTATATCCGGGGAACTATGGCTACACCTTC

d_call: TRBD1
j_call: TRBJ2-7
cdr3_length: 14
clone_size: .
v_call: TRBV2
cdr3_aa: CASNRDRGFYEQYF
cdr3_nt: TGTGCCAGCAACCGAGACAGGGGCTTCTACGAGCAGTACTTC

d_call: .
j_call: TRBJ1-2
cdr3_length: 16
clone_size: .
v_call: TRBV9
cdr3_aa: CASSETPSRLPYGYTF
cdr3_nt: TGTGCCAGCAGCGAGACCCCCTCCCGACTCCCCTATGGCTACACCTTC

d_call: TRBD2
j_call: TRBJ2-3
cdr3_length: 15
clone_size: few
v_call: TRBV5-1
cdr3_aa: CASSFLAGATDTQYF
cdr3_nt: TGCGCCAGCAGCTTCCTAGCGGGAGCCACAGATACGCAGTATTTT

d_call: TRBD2
j_call: TRBJ2-1
cdr3_length: 16
clone_size: .
v_call: TRBV5-4
cdr3_aa: CASSVREGSSYNEQFF
cdr3_nt: TGTGCCAGCAGCGTGCGGGAGGGGAGCTCCTACAATGAGCAGTTCTTC

d_call: .
j_call: TRBJ2-3
cdr3_length: 15
clone_size: .
v_call: TRBV5-4
cdr3_aa: CASSPGGGRGDTQYF
cdr3_nt: TGTGCCAGCAGTCCGGGGGGCGGGAGAGGGGATACGCAGTATTTT

d_call: .
j_call: TRBJ2-1
cdr3_length: 17
clone_size: .
v_call: TRBV7-7
cdr3_aa: CASSLPGRGISYNEQFF
cdr3_nt: TGTGCCAGCAGCTTACCCGGACGGGGGATTTCCTACAATGAGCAGTTCTTC

d_call: TRBD2
j_call: TRBJ2-3
cdr3_length: 16
clone_size: .
v_call: TRBV2
cdr3_aa: CASRPMQLADTDTQYF
cdr3_nt: TGTGCCAGCAGGCCCATGCAGCTAGCGGACACAGATACGCAGTATTTT

d_call: TRBD2
j_call: TRBJ2-2
cdr3_length: 15
clone_size: .
v_call: TRBV11-3
cdr3_aa: CASSPTSGGTGELFF
cdr3_nt: TGTGCCAGCAGCCCAACTAGCGGCGGCACCGGGGAGCTGTTTTTT

d_call: .
j_call: TRBJ1-1
cdr3_length: 14
clone_size: .
v_call: TRBV19
cdr3_aa: CASRRIGEWTEAFF
cdr3_nt: TGTGCCAGTAGACGCATAGGGGAATGGACTGAAGCTTTCTTT

d_call: TRBD1
j_call: TRBJ2-1
cdr3_length: 13
clone_size: .
v_call: TRBV11-3
cdr3_aa: CASSPDRDGEQFF
cdr3_nt: TGTGCCAGCAGCCCTGACAGGGATGGGGAGCAGTTCTTC

d_call: TRBD1
j_call: TRBJ1-1
cdr3_length: 17
clone_size: .
v_call: TRBV5-1
cdr3_aa: CASSPTRWTGGFAEAFF
cdr3_nt: TGCGCCAGCAGCCCGACGAGGTGGACAGGGGGCTTCGCTGAAGCTTTCTTT

d_call: .
j_call: TRBJ2-1
cdr3_length: 17
clone_size: .
v_call: TRBV11-2
cdr3_aa: CASSRHLTGNQYIEQFF
cdr3_nt: TGTGCCAGCAGCCGCCATTTAACGGGAAACCAGTACATTGAGCAGTTCTTC

d_call: TRBD1
j_call: TRBJ1-6
cdr3_length: 17
clone_size: .
v_call: TRBV28
cdr3_aa: CASSQGQGIPYNSPLHF
cdr3_nt: TGTGCCAGCAGTCAAGGACAGGGGATTCCCTATAATTCACCCCTCCACTTT

d_call: .
j_call: TRBJ2-7
cdr3_length: 15
clone_size: .
v_call: TRBV11-3
cdr3_aa: CASSWGNGASYEQYF
cdr3_nt: TGTGCCAGCAGCTGGGGGAATGGGGCTTCCTACGAGCAGTACTTC

d_call: .
j_call: TRBJ2-7
cdr3_length: 17
clone_size: .
v_call: TRBV7-9
cdr3_aa: CASSLAGSGPRDYEQYF
cdr3_nt: TGTGCCAGCAGCTTAGCGGGTTCCGGGCCCAGGGACTACGAGCAGTACTTC

d_call: TRBD1
j_call: TRBJ1-2
cdr3_length: 14
clone_size: .
v_call: TRBV7-2
cdr3_aa: CASSRQGGGRGYTF
cdr3_nt: TGTGCCAGCAGCCGGCAGGGGGGCGGGCGCGGCTACACCTTC

d_call: .
j_call: TRBJ1-5
cdr3_length: 16
clone_size: .
v_call: TRBV5-8
cdr3_aa: CASSLIYGRANQPQHF
cdr3_nt: TGTGCCAGCAGCTTAATTTACGGACGGGCTAATCAGCCCCAGCATTTT

d_call: TRBD1
j_call: TRBJ1-2
cdr3_length: 15
clone_size: few
v_call: TRBV4-1
cdr3_aa: CASSQVGQGVYGYTF
cdr3_nt: TGCGCCAGCAGCCAGGTCGGACAGGGGGTATATGGCTACACCTTC

d_call: TRBD1
j_call: TRBJ2-7
cdr3_length: 14
clone_size: .
v_call: TRBV11-2
cdr3_aa: CASSRGQGNYEQYF
cdr3_nt: TGTGCCAGCAGCAGGGGACAGGGTAACTACGAGCAGTACTTC

d_call: TRBD1
j_call: TRBJ1-5
cdr3_length: 15
clone_size: .
v_call: TRBV6-6
cdr3_aa: CASSPTGADNQPQHF
cdr3_nt: TGTGCCAGCAGCCCGACAGGGGCCGACAATCAGCCCCAGCATTTT

d_call: .
j_call: TRBJ2-7
cdr3_length: 10
clone_size: .
v_call: TRBV20-1
cdr3_aa: CSAILYEQYF
cdr3_nt: TGCAGTGCAATCTTATACGAGCAGTACTTC

d_call: .
j_call: TRBJ2-5
cdr3_length: 13
clone_size: .
v_call: TRBV9
cdr3_aa: CASSGSPQETQYF
cdr3_nt: TGTGCCAGCAGCGGTAGCCCACAAGAGACCCAGTACTTC

d_call: TRBD1
j_call: TRBJ2-2
cdr3_length: 16
clone_size: .
v_call: TRBV5-1
cdr3_aa: CASSSGTGRNTGELFF
cdr3_nt: TGCGCCAGCAGTTCCGGGACAGGGAGAAACACCGGGGAGCTGTTTTTT

d_call: .
j_call: TRBJ2-5
cdr3_length: 14
clone_size: few
v_call: TRBV18
cdr3_aa: CASSPPVGRETQYF
cdr3_nt: TGTGCCAGCTCACCACCAGTAGGGAGGGAGACCCAGTACTTC

d_call: .
j_call: TRBJ2-5
cdr3_length: 14
clone_size: .
v_call: TRBV2
cdr3_aa: CASKNRVAQETQYF
cdr3_nt: TGTGCCAGCAAGAACAGGGTGGCTCAAGAGACCCAGTACTTC

d_call: TRBD1
j_call: TRBJ2-2
cdr3_length: 15
clone_size: .
v_call: TRBV5-1
cdr3_aa: CASSLPGQGVGELFF
cdr3_nt: TGCGCCAGCAGCTTACCGGGACAGGGGGTCGGGGAGCTGTTTTTT

d_call: TRBD1
j_call: TRBJ1-2
cdr3_length: 14
clone_size: .
v_call: TRBV28
cdr3_aa: CASLRPGQGAGYTF
cdr3_nt: TGTGCCAGCCTAAGACCGGGACAGGGAGCCGGCTACACCTTC

d_call: .
j_call: TRBJ2-5
cdr3_length: 12
clone_size: .
v_call: TRBV18
cdr3_aa: CASSPKGETQYF
cdr3_nt: TGTGCCAGCTCACCCAAGGGAGAGACCCAGTACTTC

d_call: .
j_call: TRBJ2-5
cdr3_length: 14
clone_size: .
v_call: TRBV11-3
cdr3_aa: CASSLGGAPGTQYF
cdr3_nt: TGTGCCAGCAGCTTAGGGGGAGCCCCGGGGACCCAGTACTTC

d_call: TRBD2
j_call: TRBJ2-5
cdr3_length: 13
clone_size: once
v_call: TRBV7-2
cdr3_aa: CASSLEAGVGQYF
cdr3_nt: TGTGCCAGCAGCTTAGAAGCGGGAGTGGGCCAGTACTTC

d_call: TRBD1
j_call: TRBJ2-4
cdr3_length: 15
clone_size: .
v_call: TRBV19
cdr3_aa: CASSIDWTGKNIQYF
cdr3_nt: TGTGCCAGTAGTATAGACTGGACAGGGAAAAACATTCAGTACTTC

d_call: .
j_call: TRBJ2-3
cdr3_length: 16
clone_size: .
v_call: TRBV7-3
cdr3_aa: CASSLRASGSTDTQYF
cdr3_nt: TGTGCCAGCAGCTTAAGGGCCAGCGGGAGCACAGATACGCAGTATTTT

d_call: TRBD1
j_call: TRBJ2-7
cdr3_length: 16
clone_size: .
v_call: TRBV7-9
cdr3_aa: CASSLPSDRVSYEQYF
cdr3_nt: TGTGCCAGCAGTTTGCCATCGGACAGGGTGTCCTACGAGCAGTACTTC

d_call: TRBD2
j_call: TRBJ2-1
cdr3_length: 15
clone_size: .
v_call: TRBV6-5
cdr3_aa: CASSYISGSANEQFF
cdr3_nt: TGTGCCAGCAGTTATATCAGCGGGAGCGCCAATGAGCAGTTCTTC

d_call: .
j_call: TRBJ2-2
cdr3_length: 15
clone_size: .
v_call: TRBV27
cdr3_aa: CASSFGSHYTGELFF
cdr3_nt: TGTGCCAGCAGTTTTGGCTCTCATTACACCGGGGAGCTGTTTTTT

d_call: .
j_call: TRBJ2-7
cdr3_length: 15
clone_size: once
v_call: TRBV7-3
cdr3_aa: CASSHLRDIEYEQYF
cdr3_nt: TGTGCCAGCAGCCACCTCCGGGATATAGAGTACGAGCAGTACTTC

d_call: TRBD2
j_call: TRBJ2-1
cdr3_length: 13
clone_size: .
v_call: TRBV12-5
cdr3_aa: CASAASGYNEQFF
cdr3_nt: TGTGCTAGTGCGGCTAGCGGGTACAATGAGCAGTTCTTC

d_call: .
j_call: TRBJ2-2
cdr3_length: 14
clone_size: .
v_call: TRBV7-9
cdr3_aa: CASSLMRYTGELFF
cdr3_nt: TGTGCCAGCAGCTTAATGCGATACACCGGGGAGCTGTTTTTT

d_call: TRBD1
j_call: TRBJ2-7
cdr3_length: 15
clone_size: .
v_call: TRBV5-6
cdr3_aa: CASSGGTGKIYEQYF
cdr3_nt: TGTGCCAGCAGCGGCGGGACAGGGAAGATCTACGAGCAGTACTTC

d_call: .
j_call: TRBJ1-5
cdr3_length: 12
clone_size: .
v_call: TRBV27
cdr3_aa: CASSFGGQPQHF
cdr3_nt: TGTGCCAGCAGTTTTGGAGGACAGCCCCAGCATTTT

d_call: .
j_call: TRBJ2-1
cdr3_length: 16
clone_size: .
v_call: TRBV5-1
cdr3_aa: CASSLVTGNSYNEQFF
cdr3_nt: TGCGCCAGCAGCTTGGTTACGGGAAACTCCTACAATGAGCAGTTCTTC